One and the same sample provided the 8 T cell receptor beta chains below, sequenced in a study of cytomegalovirus exposure and HLA in healthy donors. Using immunoSEQ multiplex PCR, the repertoire was profiled, and TCRdb retains in-frame clones only, with some absent. The sample lists some 60,000 clones, roughly 94% seen once, with about 4% in the top ten. The source material was PBMCs. These receptors were taken from a young man in good health and CMV-seropositive.

This chain uses TRBV5-4 with TRBJ2-5; TRBD2 matches at 9 bases. The CDR3 totals 16 residues. J gave up 1 base and V 4 bases, and 8 bases lay outside the gene matches. The V gene's germline CDR1 is SGHNT and CDR2 YYREEE (reference sequence). The CDR3 is CASSAPGLAIQETQYF. CDR3 coding DNA: TGTGCCAGCAGCGCGCCGGGACTAGCTATCCAAGAGACCCAGTACTTC.

The chain uses TRBV6-5 and TRBJ1-2; TRBD1 aligns across 7 bases. Germline CDR1 reads MNHEY; CDR2 reads SVGAGI. The CDR3 consists of 13 residues. With V trimmed by 5 bases and J by 4 bases, 4 bases remained unmatched. CDR3 in amino acids: CASSLDRSYGYTF. Here the CDR3 DNA reads TGTGCCAGCAGTCTGGACAGGAGCTATGGCTACACCTTC.

The CDR3 DNA is TGTGCCAGCAGCGACGGACAGGGGTCGTCAGAAGCTTTCTTT. It translates to CASSDGQGSSEAFF. The V and J genes are TRBV11-2 and TRBJ1-1; 9 bases align to TRBD1. The CDR3 is 14 amino acids. J lost 8 bases, V lost 5 bases, and 9 bases had no gene match. The V gene's germline CDR1 is SGHAT and CDR2 FQNNGV.

The sample holds many counts of this clone. The V call is TRBV6-5, the J call TRBJ2-5; D call uncertain. Germline V gene sequence: CDR1 MNHEY, CDR2 SVGAGI. This CDR3 is 13 amino acids long. Trimming pared 4 bases from V and 1 base from J, leaving 7 bases between. The CDR3 sequence: CASSSEIQETQYF. As DNA, the CDR3 is TGTGCCAGCAGTTCTGAGATCCAAGAGACCCAGTACTTC.

CDR3 amino acids: CASSVPQGRVQPQHF. CDR3 DNA sequence: TGTGCCAGTAGTGTCCCACAGGGCCGGGTTCAGCCCCAGCATTTT. V and J are TRBV19 and TRBJ1-5; a possible D gene is TRBD1 (6 bases). Per the germline V gene, CDR1 is LNHDA and CDR2 is SQIVND (reference sequence). The CDR3 totals 15 residues. Trimming shortened V by 5 bases and J by 6 bases, and 17 bases separated the two germline ends.

This chain joins TRBV7-2 and TRBJ1-1, with 7 positions matching TRBD1. Germline V lookup: CDR1 SGHTA, CDR2 FQGNSA. The CDR3 length is 14 residues. The V gene end was trimmed by 5 bases and the J gene end by 2 bases; junction bases not matched to a gene: 5. DNA for the CDR3: TGTGCCAGCAGCCTGGGACAGCAAAACACTGAAGCTTTCTTT. Translation: CASSLGQQNTEAFF.

The chain employs TRBV5-1 and TRBJ2-2; 7 bases map to TRBD1. The V gene's germline CDR1 is SGHRS and CDR2 YFSETQ. Unmatched junction bases numbered 8, after V lost 4 bases and J lost 5 bases. The CDR3 totals 15 residues. The CDR3 DNA reads TGCGCCAGCAGCACAGACAGGGTGAATACCGGGGAGCTGTTTTTT. The encoded protein is CASSTDRVNTGELFF.

The rearrangement uses TRBV2 and TRBJ1-5; D is possibly TRBD1 (5 bases). The CDR3 loop spans 13 amino acids. Deletions cut 6 bases from V and 7 bases from J, with 13 bases between. Germline CDR1 is SNHLY and CDR2 is FYNNEI. As DNA, the CDR3 is TGTGCCAGCAGGGGCCCAGGGCGCCAGCCCCAGCATTTT. Its translation: CASRGPGRQPQHF.